The 6 T cell receptor beta chains reported below all come from one sample, sequenced in a study of CD8 T cells in ankylosing spondylitis (dated by TCRdb to 2016 to 2017). The library was generated by 5' RACE. TCRdb lists the instrument as Illumina HiSeq 2500. TCRdb applied fastp at Q25 and MiXCR to the public reads, then kept only in-frame beta chains. Identical CDR3 protein sequences are pooled into one entry, listed with their most common genes and DNA. Across this sample there are under 400,000 distinct CDR3 sequences, with approximately 10% seen only once. The ten largest clonotypes hold 9.1% of the sample. Sequencing was done on a sample of blood, either unsorted or a sorted T cell fraction (not recorded which). These TCRs come from a female donor with ankylosing spondylitis or in good health (not recorded which).

Many counts were recorded for this clonotype. The CDR3 spells CATSRDLSTPNQPQHF. Written as DNA, the CDR3 is TGTGCCACCAGCAGAGATCTTTCGACACCAAATCAGCCCCAGCATTTT. The rearrangement uses TRBV15 and TRBJ1-5; D gene unclear. Trimming cost V 0 bases and J 4 bases, with 13 bases left between them. The CDR3 is 16 amino acids. CDR1 is LNHNV and CDR2 is YYDKDF in the germline V gene (reference sequence).

This clonotype appeared many times. The gene calls are TRBV21-1 and TRBJ1-1. TRBV21-1 is noted as a pseudogene. The length of the CDR3 is 17 residues. DNA of the CDR3: TGTGCCAGCAGCCACCCAAAAATCCGGAGCGTGAACACTGAAGCTTTCTTT. Protein: CASSHPKIRSVNTEAFF.

In its sample, this clonotype was seen many times. The chain has TRBV6-5 and TRBJ2-3, with 7 bases that match TRBD2. CDR3 size: 16 residues. Germline CDR1 reads MNHEY; CDR2 reads SVGAGI. V lost 0 bases, J lost 2 bases, and 5 bases stayed unmatched. The CDR3 spells CASSYSKGLPTDTQYF. CDR3 DNA: TGTGCCAGCAGTTACTCGAAGGGACTACCCACAGATACGCAGTATTTT.

The chain uses TRBV7-2 and TRBJ2-1; 11 bases align to TRBD2. J was trimmed by 5 bases and V by 10 bases; bases with no gene match: 7. The CDR3 covers 14 residues. The germline gives CDR1 SGHTA, CDR2 FQGNSA. The CDR3 coding sequence is TGTGCCACCTTAGCGGGGGGGCCAGACAATGAGCAGTTCTTC. This codes for CATLAGGPDNEQFF.

At least ten counts were recorded for this clonotype. The CDR3 reads CATWDTDYNEQFF. The CDR3 DNA follows: TGTGCCACCTGGGACACCGACTACAATGAGCAGTTCTTC. The gene calls are TRBV15 and TRBJ2-1, with a tentative D call TRBD1 (6 bases). Germline V gives CDR1 LNHNV, CDR2 YYDKDF (reference sequence). This CDR3 spans 13 amino acids. V was clipped by 8 bases and J by 3 bases, with 11 bases between them.

This clonotype was counted at least ten times. This chain uses TRBV20-1 with TRBJ2-5; TRBD2 aligns across 7 bases. The trim removed 3 bases at V and 2 bases at J, leaving 6 bases unmatched. Germline loops: CDR1 DFQATT, CDR2 SNEGSKA (reference sequence). CDR3 length equals 14 residues. The CDR3, as DNA: TGCAGTGCTAGGAACCCGGGACTACAAGAGACCCAGTACTTC. The encoded protein is CSARNPGLQETQYF.